The rows below give T cell receptor beta chains drawn from one sample of a study of CD8 T cells in Susac syndrome. Each CDR3 protein gets one entry after TCRdb re-called the immunoSEQ multiplex PCR reads with MiXCR. The table lists 130,000 to 150,000 distinct CDR3 sequences, 90% to 97% of them singletons, with around 0.08% in the top ten. The sequenced sample consisted of CD4+ T cells from PBMCs. The source is a human donor with Susac syndrome. The CDR3 runs from the conserved cysteine through the conserved F or W. A D gene is named only where the DNA matches it firmly. Where a row states a size, it is once, few, many or the class of an expanded clone; other rows omit it.

v_gene	j_gene	d_gene	abundance	CDR3nt	CDR3aa
TRBV29-1	TRBJ1-6	TRBD1	.	TGCAGCGCCCGGGACAGTGTTGATTCACCCCTCCACTTT	CSARDSVDSPLHF
TRBV28	TRBJ1-2	.	.	TGTGCCAGCAGTTGGGGGGCCACAACTAACTATGGCTACACCTTC	CASSWGATTNYGYTF
TRBV12-5	TRBJ2-7	TRBD1	.	TGTGCTAGTGGTTCCGGGACAGGGGCCGCCTATGGCTCCTACGAGCAGTACTTC	CASGSGTGAAYGSYEQYF
TRBV29-1	TRBJ1-4	.	once	TGCAGCGCCCGGACAGATGGAGAAAAACTGTTTTTT	CSARTDGEKLFF
TRBV7-2	TRBJ2-4	TRBD2	once	TGTGCCAGCAGCCCGGGACTAGCGGGAAAGAACATTCAGTACTTC	CASSPGLAGKNIQYF
TRBV3-1	TRBJ1-5	.	.	TGTGCCAGTTCAAGGCTCAATCAGCCCCAGCATTTT	CASSRLNQPQHF
TRBV11-2	TRBJ2-1	TRBD2	once	TGTGCCAGCAGCTTAGTCCTGCTAGCGGGAGGGCCTAATGAGCAGTTCTTC	CASSLVLLAGGPNEQFF
TRBV12-3/TRBV12-4	TRBJ1-1	.	.	TGTGCCAGCAGTTTAGCAGGGCGCCAGGAGTCTTTCTTT	CASSLAGRQESFF
TRBV6-4	TRBJ2-3	.	.	TGTGCCAGCAGTGACGGCGGCGCCGGATCACCCGATACGCAGTATTTT	CASSDGGAGSPDTQYF
TRBV20-1	TRBJ1-4	TRBD1	.	TGCAGTGCTAGTGCTGGGACAGCAACTAATGAAAAACTGTTTTTT	CSASAGTATNEKLFF
TRBV29-1	TRBJ2-1	.	.	TGCAGCGTTGATAGGGACTTTGATGAGCAGTTCTTC	CSVDRDFDEQFF
TRBV29-1	TRBJ1-1	TRBD1	.	TGCAGCGCCAGGGGACAGATACTCACTGAAGCTTTCTTT	CSARGQILTEAFF
TRBV20-1	TRBJ2-7	.	.	TGCAGTGCTAGAGTGGGACCGACCTACGAGCAGTACTTC	CSARVGPTYEQYF
TRBV3-1	TRBJ1-1	.	.	TGTGCCAGCAGCCAAGAATCCAGGCGTGAAGCTTTCTTT	CASSQESRREAFF
TRBV29-1	TRBJ2-7	TRBD1	few	TGCAGCGTTGGCATTCCGGGACAGGGATCCTACGAGCAGTACTTC	CSVGIPGQGSYEQYF
TRBV6-5	TRBJ2-7	TRBD1	once	TGTGCCAGCAGTTACTCGAAACAGGGGGCTTTTGAGCAGTACTTC	CASSYSKQGAFEQYF
TRBV7-2	TRBJ1-5	.	once	TGTGCCAGCAGCTTAGCTCCGGGTTATAGCAATCAGCCCCAGCATTTT	CASSLAPGYSNQPQHF
TRBV21-1	TRBJ2-2	.	.	TGTGCCAGCAGCATATTAGGGGGGGTTATTGGGGAGCTGTTTTTT	CASSILGGVIGELFF
TRBV2	TRBJ2-7	TRBD2	.	TGTGCCAGCAGTGAAGCTACCCGGACTGGCGGGAGCAGCGAGCAGTACTTC	CASSEATRTGGSSEQYF
TRBV12-3/TRBV12-4	TRBJ1-3	.	.	TGTGCCAGCAAGGGCCGCGGCCACTTCTCTGGAAACACCATATATTTT	CASKGRGHFSGNTIYF
TRBV15	TRBJ1-2	.	.	TGTGCCACCAGCAGAGGACAGGTGAACTATGGCTACACCTTC	CATSRGQVNYGYTF
TRBV7-2	TRBJ2-7	TRBD1	.	TGTGCCAGCAGCTTAGGGTCGGGACAGGCCTACGAGCAGTACTTC	CASSLGSGQAYEQYF
TRBV20-1	TRBJ1-5	TRBD1	.	TGCAGTGCTGGGGGACAGGGCAATCAGCCCCAGCATTTT	CSAGGQGNQPQHF
TRBV20-1	TRBJ2-2	.	.	TGCAGTGCTAGAGATGCGAACACCGGGGAGCTGTTTTTT	CSARDANTGELFF
TRBV5-1	TRBJ2-7	TRBD2	once	TGCGCCAGCAGCTCAGTAGCGGGCTCCACCTGGGTGGAGCAGTACTTC	CASSSVAGSTWVEQYF
TRBV11-2	TRBJ2-1	.	.	TGTGCCAGCAGCTCCGTGCAGGGTGGACTGGTTGAGCAGTTCTTC	CASSSVQGGLVEQFF
TRBV7-9	TRBJ2-3	.	.	TGTGCCAGCAGCCCTATAGCGCGCACAGATACGCAGTATTTT	CASSPIARTDTQYF
TRBV20-1	TRBJ1-1	TRBD1	.	TGCAGTGCAACCGGGACAGGGGGTGGTACTGAAGCTTTCTTT	CSATGTGGGTEAFF
TRBV6-2/TRBV6-3	TRBJ2-7	.	.	TGTGCCAGCAGTTACCGGCGGTTTTCCTACGAGCAGTACTTC	CASSYRRFSYEQYF
TRBV19	TRBJ1-4	.	once	TGTGCCAGTTCGGTTAGACGGGGCGAAAAACTGTTTTTT	CASSVRRGEKLFF
TRBV20-1	TRBJ2-1	TRBD2	.	TGCAGTGCTACGCGACTAGCGGGAAACCACAATGAGCAGTTCTTC	CSATRLAGNHNEQFF
TRBV23-1	TRBJ1-5	.	.	TGCGCCAGCAGTCAGGCCGGACGGGTCAGGCCCCAGCATTTT	CASSQAGRVRPQHF
TRBV25-1	TRBJ2-7	.	.	TGTGCCAGCAACTCCGTGAGGCGGGGAAGCTCCTACGAGCAGTACTTC	CASNSVRRGSSYEQYF
TRBV20-1	TRBJ2-3	TRBD2	.	TGCAGTGCTAGAGACCCGGGGGGATACTATACGCAGTATTTT	CSARDPGGYYTQYF
TRBV12-3/TRBV12-4	TRBJ1-1	.	.	TGTGCCAGCAGTTGGAGTGGCACTGAAGCTTTCTTT	CASSWSGTEAFF
TRBV3-1	TRBJ2-1	TRBD2	.	TGTGCCAGCAGCCCGGGACTAGCGGGAGTTGGTGAGCAGTTCTTC	CASSPGLAGVGEQFF
TRBV28	TRBJ2-7	.	.	TGTGCCAGCAGTCGCCGACGGACCCCCCAAAAATACGAGCAGTACTTC	CASSRRRTPQKYEQYF
TRBV18	TRBJ2-3	TRBD1	.	TGTGCCAGCTCACCAAGGACAGGGAGTCCGGATACGCAGTATTTT	CASSPRTGSPDTQYF
TRBV20-1	TRBJ2-3	.	once	TGCAGTGCCTCCCCGGGCCCCCCAGATACGCAGTATTTT	CSASPGPPDTQYF
TRBV20-1	TRBJ2-3	TRBD2	.	TGCAGTGCTCGCACGGGACTAGCGGGAATAGATACGCAGTATTTT	CSARTGLAGIDTQYF
TRBV11-1	TRBJ1-2	TRBD1	.	TGTGCCAGCAGCTCCGGGACAGGGCCCTATGGCTACACCTTC	CASSSGTGPYGYTF
TRBV25-1	TRBJ1-1	.	few	TGTGCCAGCACCAAAGGGACACGCGGCACTGAAGCTTTCTTT	CASTKGTRGTEAFF
TRBV6-5	TRBJ1-5	TRBD1	.	TGTGCCAGCAGGTCTCGACAGGGAGATCAGCCCCAGCATTTT	CASRSRQGDQPQHF
TRBV6-5	TRBJ2-3	TRBD2	few	TGTGCCAGTAGACTAGCGGGGTCCACAGATACGCAGTATTTT	CASRLAGSTDTQYF
TRBV3-1	TRBJ2-1	.	.	TGTGCCAGCAGCCCAAACGGCAATGAGCAGTTCTTC	CASSPNGNEQFF